The clone carrying this TCR beta chain was seen only a few times. Its antigen is as yet unknown. This sample was included in a study of naive and memory T cell subsets. Findings and limits, study-wide: Naive repertoires, especially CD8, held a few larger clonotypes, possibly memory cells re-expressing CD45RA. TCR abundance followed a power law differing between naive and memory subsets. Over 85% of naive TCR sequences appeared only once, unlike memory subsets.

Cells stained for CD3, CD4, CD8, CD45RA, CD27 and viability were sorted into four CD45RA/CD27 subsets. The beta constant-region primer was an equimolar mix of two oligonucleotides covering TRBC1 and TRBC2. Four rounds of PCR amplified the ligated cDNA using nested alpha and beta constant-region primers plus SP2. An oligonucleotide with the SP2 primer and a 12-nucleotide UMI was ligated to the cDNA 3' end. TCRdb re-called the UMI-ligation and nested PCR reads through MiXCR, storing one row per CDR3 protein. The sample comprises approximately 140,000 distinct CDR3 sequences, under 25% of which are singletons, and around 0.63% rests with the top ten. Germline CDR1 MNHEY, CDR2 SMNVEV (reference sequence). Germline trimming cut 1 base from V and 2 bases from J; bases unmatched to any gene: 1. The CDR3 spans 14 residues.

The sequencing sample was made of naive CD8+ T cells from blood. This sequence originates from a human donor in good health. V usage is TRBV27 and J usage is TRBJ2-7; TRBD2 matches at 8 bases. This CDR3 reads CASSLLRGAYEQYF. The CDR3 DNA reads as TGTGCCAGCAGTTTATTGCGGGGGGCCTACGAGCAGTACTTC.